These 9 T cell receptor beta chains share one sample of origin, sequenced in a study of blood T cell repertoires in COVID-19. Repertoires were generated with immunoSEQ multiplex PCR, while TCRdb's copy carries only in-frame clones and drops some. Of 25,000 to 40,000 clones in the sample, approximately 91% were seen once. The sample taken for sequencing was peripheral blood. These receptors were taken from a human donor with active COVID-19. The donor label of this sample is uncertain.

The chain links TRBV30 to TRBJ1-1, with 10 bases aligning to TRBD1. Germline CDR1 reads GTSNPN; CDR2 reads SVGIG (reference sequence). The CDR3 spans 17 residues. V trimming: 3 bases; J trimming: 1 base; junction bases outside the gene matches: 11. CDR3 in amino acids: CAWSPSRDRGQNTEAFF. In DNA, the CDR3 is TGTGCCTGGAGCCCCTCCCGGGACAGGGGCCAGAACACTGAAGCTTTCTTT.

The chain uses TRBV18 and TRBJ1-2; 8 positions agree with TRBD1. Germline-derived CDR1 and CDR2 are KGHSH and LQKENI. J was trimmed by 0 bases and V by 8 bases; bases with no gene match: 8. The CDR3 spans 15 residues. The CDR3 DNA is TGTGCCAGCGGATATAGACAGGGGACTAACTATGGCTACACCTTC. Encoded protein: CASGYRQGTNYGYTF.

The chain is built from TRBV9 and TRBJ2-1; 11 bases are shared with TRBD2. The trim removed 1 base at V and 8 bases at J, leaving 14 bases unmatched. Germline V gene data show CDR1 as SGDLS and CDR2 as YYNGEE. The CDR3 spans 18 residues. The CDR3 sequence is CASSVRSGGAARRHEQFF. Written as DNA, the CDR3 is TGTGCCAGCAGCGTACGTAGCGGGGGGGCCGCTAGAAGGCATGAGCAGTTCTTC.

This clone was seen just once. The chain joins TRBV7-8 to TRBJ1-2, with 7 positions matching TRBD1. The CDR3 spans 17 residues. V lost 6 bases, J lost 4 bases, and 17 bases stayed unmatched. Looked up from germline, CDR1 is SGHVS and CDR2 is FQNEAQ. The CDR3 DNA follows: TGTGCCAGCAGTCCTCCGCTCAGGACAGGCCTCGTCTATGGCTACACCTTC. It encodes CASSPPLRTGLVYGYTF.

The V call is TRBV6-5, the J call TRBJ1-6; unclear D gene. The V end lost 7 bases, the J end lost 7 bases, and 8 bases lay between the germline ends. The CDR3 is made up of 12 amino acids. Germline V gene sequence: CDR1 MNHEY, CDR2 SVGAGI. The CDR3 coding sequence is TGTGCCAGCAAGAACAACAATTCACCCCTCCACTTT. Translating gives CASKNNNSPLHF.

This chain connects TRBV27 to TRBJ1-1; D perhaps matches TRBD1 (6 bases). The V end was cut by 6 bases, the J end by 1 base, with 15 bases between. The germline V gene has CDR1 MNHEY and CDR2 SMNVEV (reference sequence). The CDR3 length is 15 residues. DNA for the CDR3: TGTGCCAGCAGCGGGCTAGGACAGCCGAACACTGAAGCTTTCTTT. Translated: CASSGLGQPNTEAFF.

The rearrangement uses TRBV7-2 and TRBJ1-4; D is undetermined. CDR3 length: 16 residues. Between the trimmed V and J ends, which lost 5 bases and 0 bases, there was a span of 13 bases. Looked up from germline, CDR1 is SGHTA and CDR2 is FQGNSA. CDR3 in DNA: TGTGCCAGCAGCCCGCGGACGGGAGCAACTAATGAAAAACTGTTTTTT. Amino acid sequence: CASSPRTGATNEKLFF.

This chain links TRBV7-9 with TRBJ2-7; a weak D match, TRBD1 (5 bases). Germline V gene sequence: CDR1 SEHNR, CDR2 FQNEAQ (reference sequence). The CDR3 has 14 residues. V was clipped by 1 base and J by 6 bases, with 13 bases between them. CDR3 in amino acids: CASSLEGVRGEQYF. The CDR3 bases are TGTGCCAGCAGCTTAGAAGGGGTTCGTGGCGAGCAGTACTTC.

The chain links TRBV7-9 to TRBJ2-1; no clear D. The length of the CDR3 is 13 residues. Germline V lookup: CDR1 SEHNR, CDR2 FQNEAQ (reference sequence). Trimming cost V 5 bases and J 10 bases, with 15 bases left between them. The CDR3 coding sequence is TGTGCCAGCAGCCCTCGGGTGGCTAACGAGCAGTTCTTC. Protein: CASSPRVANEQFF.